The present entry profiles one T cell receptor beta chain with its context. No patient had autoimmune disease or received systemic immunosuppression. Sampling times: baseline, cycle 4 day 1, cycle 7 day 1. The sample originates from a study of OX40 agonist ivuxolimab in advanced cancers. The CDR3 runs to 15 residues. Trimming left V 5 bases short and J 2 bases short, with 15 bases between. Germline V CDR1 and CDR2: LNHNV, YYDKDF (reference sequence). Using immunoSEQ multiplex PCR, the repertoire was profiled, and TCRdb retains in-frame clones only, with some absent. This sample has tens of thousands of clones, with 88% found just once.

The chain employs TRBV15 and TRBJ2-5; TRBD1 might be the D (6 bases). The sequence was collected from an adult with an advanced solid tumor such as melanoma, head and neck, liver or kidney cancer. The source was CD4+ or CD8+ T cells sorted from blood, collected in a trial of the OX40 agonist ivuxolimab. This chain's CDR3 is CATSVFRTAQETQYF. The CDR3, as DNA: TGTGCCACCAGCGTGTTTCGGACAGCACAAGAGACCCAGTACTTC.